The rows below give T cell receptor beta chains drawn from one sample of a study of monozygotic twins with inflammatory bowel disease. TCRdb reanalyzed the 5' RACE reads and collapses them to one entry per CDR3 protein, without DNA. This repertoire comprises approximately 140,000 distinct CDR3 sequences; its ten largest clones make up 2% to 3%. The sequencing input was blood. Receptors originate from a human donor with ulcerative colitis or Crohn's disease, or a healthy co-twin of an affected twin (not recorded which). The CDR3 runs from the conserved cysteine through the conserved F or W.

V: TRBV29-1; J: TRBJ2-3; CDR3: CSVDAGGTDTQYF
V: TRBV19; J: TRBJ1-5; CDR3: CASSIRPQAKNQPQHF
V: TRBV20-1; J: TRBJ1-5; CDR3: CSAPTTGMMQPQHF
V: TRBV7-9; J: TRBJ1-4; CDR3: CASSVGLGREKLFF
V: TRBV19; J: TRBJ1-5; CDR3: CASSIGSYSNQPQHF
V: TRBV6-5; J: TRBJ2-3; CDR3: CASSYRLPEDRHTDTQYF
V: TRBV6-1; J: TRBJ1-2; CDR3: CASTDRPRPVIALYGYTF
V: TRBV11-3; J: TRBJ1-1; CDR3: CASARTGANTEAFF
V: TRBV9; J: TRBJ1-1; CDR3: CASSAGGASNTEAFF
V: TRBV7-2; J: TRBJ2-7; CDR3: CASSFSLGVVSYEQYF
V: TRBV4-3; J: TRBJ1-1; CDR3: CASSQGGFTEAFF
V: TRBV5-4; J: TRBJ1-4; CDR3: CASSRTGTGVTNEKLFF
V: TRBV2; J: TRBJ1-1; CDR3: CASTEGRGFPEAFF
V: TRBV5-1; J: TRBJ2-1; CDR3: CASSPRTASNEQFF
V: TRBV20-1; J: TRBJ1-2; CDR3: CSARDPGRRKSYGYTF
V: TRBV5-5; J: TRBJ2-6; CDR3: CASSPQEDRNSGANVLTF
V: TRBV20-1; J: TRBJ2-2; CDR3: CSARDSPGGASNTGELFF
V: TRBV14; J: TRBJ2-1; CDR3: CASSRAGGHSYNEQLF
V: TRBV20-1; J: TRBJ1-5; CDR3: CSARDRSDGNQPQHF
V: TRBV5-1; J: TRBJ2-2; CDR3: CASSLYRGGYTGELFF
V: TRBV4-2; J: TRBJ2-3; CDR3: CASSQVGGEAATDTQYF
V: TRBV5-1; J: TRBJ2-5; CDR3: CASSLVSLTSGGVTRETQYF
V: TRBV5-1; J: TRBJ1-2; CDR3: CASSEPGNYGYTF
V: TRBV19; J: TRBJ2-2; CDR3: CASRNSGTTNTGELFF
V: TRBV20-1; J: TRBJ2-4; CDR3: CSVPGVGGRQLAKNIQYF
V: TRBV6-5; J: TRBJ1-1; CDR3: CASSYTWQMNTEAFF
V: TRBV20-1; J: TRBJ2-4; CDR3: CSGGTGGSDIQYF
V: TRBV29-1; J: TRBJ2-3; CDR3: CSVEGPGGALTDTQYF
V: TRBV4-3; J: TRBJ1-2; CDR3: CASSQEPDRGRGGYTF
V: TRBV5-1; J: TRBJ2-2; CDR3: CASSWRPANTGELFF
V: TRBV5-1; J: TRBJ2-7; CDR3: CASSFGTGGHEQYF
V: TRBV29-1; J: TRBJ2-1; CDR3: CSVPSGLAGGEQFF
V: TRBV18; J: TRBJ1-6; CDR3: CASSPPTGGWSPLHF
V: TRBV4-2; J: TRBJ1-1; CDR3: CASSPRRTSEAFF
V: TRBV5-1; J: TRBJ2-3; CDR3: CASSADGVSTDTQYF
V: TRBV29-1; J: TRBJ2-1; CDR3: CSGTGTATLGEQFF
V: TRBV6-5; J: TRBJ2-7; CDR3: CASRAYPGYEQYF
V: TRBV9; J: TRBJ1-5; CDR3: CASSASLSNQPQHF
V: TRBV30; J: TRBJ2-7; CDR3: CAWSENYEQYF
V: TRBV19; J: TRBJ2-1; CDR3: CASRSGGSYNEQFF
V: TRBV19; J: TRBJ2-7; CDR3: CASRPVGQPPSYEQYF